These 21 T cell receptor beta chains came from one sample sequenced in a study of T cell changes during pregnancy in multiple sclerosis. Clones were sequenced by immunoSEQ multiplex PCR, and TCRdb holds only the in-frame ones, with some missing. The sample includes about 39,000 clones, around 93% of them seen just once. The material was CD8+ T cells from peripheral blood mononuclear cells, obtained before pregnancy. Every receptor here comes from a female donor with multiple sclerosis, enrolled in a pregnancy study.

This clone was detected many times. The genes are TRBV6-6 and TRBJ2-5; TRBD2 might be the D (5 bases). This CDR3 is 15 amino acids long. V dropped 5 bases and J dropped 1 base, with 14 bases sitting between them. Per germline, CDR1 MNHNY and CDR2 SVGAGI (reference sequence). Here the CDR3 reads CASSNYAGVQETQYF. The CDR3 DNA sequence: TGTGCCAGCAGTAATTACGCGGGCGTCCAAGAGACCCAGTACTTC.

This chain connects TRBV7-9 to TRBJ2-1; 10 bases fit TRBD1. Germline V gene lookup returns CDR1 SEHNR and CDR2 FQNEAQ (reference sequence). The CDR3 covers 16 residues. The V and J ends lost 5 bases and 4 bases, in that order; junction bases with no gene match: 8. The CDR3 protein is CASSPRGQGPYNEQFF. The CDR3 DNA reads TGTGCCAGCAGCCCCCGGGGACAGGGGCCATACAATGAGCAGTTCTTC.

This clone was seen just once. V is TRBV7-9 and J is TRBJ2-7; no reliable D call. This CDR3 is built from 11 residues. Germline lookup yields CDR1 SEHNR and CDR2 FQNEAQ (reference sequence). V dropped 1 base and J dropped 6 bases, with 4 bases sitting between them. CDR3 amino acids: CASSLGREQYF. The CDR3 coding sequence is TGTGCCAGCAGCTTAGGTCGCGAGCAGTACTTC.

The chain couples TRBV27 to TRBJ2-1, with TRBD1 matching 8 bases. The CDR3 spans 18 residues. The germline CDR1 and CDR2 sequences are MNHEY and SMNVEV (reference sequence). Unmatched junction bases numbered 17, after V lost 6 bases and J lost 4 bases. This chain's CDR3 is CASSFLYSGTGSYNEQFF. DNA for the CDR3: TGTGCCAGCAGCTTCCTCTACTCCGGGACAGGATCTTACAATGAGCAGTTCTTC.

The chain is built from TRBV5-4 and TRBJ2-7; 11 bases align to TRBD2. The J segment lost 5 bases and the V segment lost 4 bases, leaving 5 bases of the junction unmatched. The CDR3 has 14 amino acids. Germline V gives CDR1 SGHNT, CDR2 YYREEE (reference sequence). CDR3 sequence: CASSPLAGGNEQYF. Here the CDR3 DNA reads TGTGCCAGCAGCCCTTTAGCGGGAGGGAACGAGCAGTACTTC.

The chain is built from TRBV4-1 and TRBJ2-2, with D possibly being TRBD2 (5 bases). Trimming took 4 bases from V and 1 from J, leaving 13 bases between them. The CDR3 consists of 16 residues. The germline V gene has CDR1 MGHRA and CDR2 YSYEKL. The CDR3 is CASSLRGPGNTGELFF. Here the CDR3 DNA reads TGCGCCAGCAGCCTCCGAGGGCCGGGGAACACCGGGGAGCTGTTTTTT.

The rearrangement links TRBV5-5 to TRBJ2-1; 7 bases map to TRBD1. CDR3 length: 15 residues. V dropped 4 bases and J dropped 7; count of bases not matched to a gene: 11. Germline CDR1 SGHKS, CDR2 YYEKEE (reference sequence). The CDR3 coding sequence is TGTGCCAGCAGCAAACGACAGGGCCGCCTGAATGAGCAGTTCTTC. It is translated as CASSKRQGRLNEQFF.

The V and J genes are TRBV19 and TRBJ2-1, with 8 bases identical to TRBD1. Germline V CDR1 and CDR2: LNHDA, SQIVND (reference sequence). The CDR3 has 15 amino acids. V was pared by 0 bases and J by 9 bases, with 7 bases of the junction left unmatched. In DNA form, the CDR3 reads TGTGCCAGTAGTATAGATCTCAGGGGGCTAGGTGAGCAGTTCTTC. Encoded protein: CASSIDLRGLGEQFF.

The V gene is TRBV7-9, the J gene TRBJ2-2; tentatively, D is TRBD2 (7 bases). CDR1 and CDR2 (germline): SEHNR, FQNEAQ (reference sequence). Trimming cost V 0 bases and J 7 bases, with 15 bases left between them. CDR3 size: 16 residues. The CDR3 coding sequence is TGTGCCAGCAGCTTAGCAAGGCGGGGGCGCGACGGGGAGCTGTTTTTT. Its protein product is CASSLARRGRDGELFF.

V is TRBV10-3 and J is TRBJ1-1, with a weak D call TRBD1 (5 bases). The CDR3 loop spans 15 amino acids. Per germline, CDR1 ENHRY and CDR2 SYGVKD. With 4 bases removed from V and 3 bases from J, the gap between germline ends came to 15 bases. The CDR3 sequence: CAISALQEMDTEAFF. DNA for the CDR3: TGTGCCATCAGTGCCCTACAGGAAATGGACACTGAAGCTTTCTTT.

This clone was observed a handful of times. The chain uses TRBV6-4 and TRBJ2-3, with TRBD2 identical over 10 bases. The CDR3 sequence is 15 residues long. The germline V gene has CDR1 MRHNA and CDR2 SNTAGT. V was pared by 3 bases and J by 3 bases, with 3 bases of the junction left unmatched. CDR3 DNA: TGTGCCAGCAGTGAAGCGGGAGGGCCAACAGATACGCAGTATTTT. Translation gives CASSEAGGPTDTQYF.

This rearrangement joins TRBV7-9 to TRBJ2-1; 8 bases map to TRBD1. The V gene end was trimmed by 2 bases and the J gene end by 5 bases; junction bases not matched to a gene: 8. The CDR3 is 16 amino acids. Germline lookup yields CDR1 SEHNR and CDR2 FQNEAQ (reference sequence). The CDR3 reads CASSLLQGEGDNEQFF. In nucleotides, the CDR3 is TGTGCCAGCAGCTTACTACAGGGGGAAGGGGACAATGAGCAGTTCTTC.

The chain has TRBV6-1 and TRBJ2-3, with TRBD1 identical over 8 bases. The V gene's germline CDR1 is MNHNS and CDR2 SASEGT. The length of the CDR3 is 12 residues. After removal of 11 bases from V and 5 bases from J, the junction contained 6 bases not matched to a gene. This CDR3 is CAGGDRGDTQYF. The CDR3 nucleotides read TGTGCCGGAGGAGACAGGGGAGATACGCAGTATTTT.

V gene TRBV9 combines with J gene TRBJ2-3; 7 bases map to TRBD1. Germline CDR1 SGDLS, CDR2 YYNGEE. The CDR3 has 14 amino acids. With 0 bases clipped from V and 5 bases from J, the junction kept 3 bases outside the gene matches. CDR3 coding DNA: TGTGCCAGCAGCGTAGAGGGGGCGGGAGATACGCAGTATTTT. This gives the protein CASSVEGAGDTQYF.

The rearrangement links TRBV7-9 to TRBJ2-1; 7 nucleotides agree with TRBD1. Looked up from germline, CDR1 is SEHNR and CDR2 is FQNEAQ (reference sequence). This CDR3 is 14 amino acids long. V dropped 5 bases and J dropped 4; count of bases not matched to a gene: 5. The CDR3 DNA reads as TGTGCCAGCAGCGCCGGGACAGATTACAATGAGCAGTTCTTC. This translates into CASSAGTDYNEQFF.

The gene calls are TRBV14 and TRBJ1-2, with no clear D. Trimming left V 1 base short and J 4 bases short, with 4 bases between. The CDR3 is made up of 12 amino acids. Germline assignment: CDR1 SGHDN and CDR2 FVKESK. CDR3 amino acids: CASSQAGYGYTF. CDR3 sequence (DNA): TGTGCCAGCAGCCAAGCGGGCTATGGCTACACCTTC.

The CDR3 DNA sequence: TGCGCCAGCAGCTTACGCCCGGGGGGCAATCAGCCCCAGCATTTT. It codes for CASSLRPGGNQPQHF. The gene calls are TRBV5-1 and TRBJ1-5, with D maybe TRBD1 (5 bases). Trimming left V 2 bases short and J 2 bases short, with 11 bases between. The CDR3 contains 15 residues. Germline V gene sequence: CDR1 SGHRS, CDR2 YFSETQ. The variable domain in full, completed from reference TRBV5-1 and TRBJ1-5, reads KAGVTQTPRYLIKTRGQQVTLSCSPISGHRSVSWYQQTPGQGLQFLFEYFSETQRNKGNFPGRFSGRQFSNSRSEMNVSTLELGDSALYLCASSLRPGGNQPQHFGDGTRLSIL.

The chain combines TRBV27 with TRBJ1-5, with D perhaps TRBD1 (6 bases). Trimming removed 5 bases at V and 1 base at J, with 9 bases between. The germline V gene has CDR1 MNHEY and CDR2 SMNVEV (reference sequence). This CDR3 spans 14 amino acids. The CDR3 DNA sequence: TGTGCCAGCAGTCAGGGGATGAGCAATCAGCCCCAGCATTTT. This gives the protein CASSQGMSNQPQHF.

CDR3 coding DNA: TGTGCCAGCAGCTTTAAGCGGGGGGGATTAGATACGCAGTATTTT. This translates into CASSFKRGGLDTQYF. V is TRBV7-9 and J is TRBJ2-3, with TRBD2 matching over 10 bases. Germline CDR1 SEHNR, CDR2 FQNEAQ (reference sequence). Unmatched junction bases numbered 5, after V lost 3 bases and J lost 5 bases. This CDR3 has 15 amino acids.

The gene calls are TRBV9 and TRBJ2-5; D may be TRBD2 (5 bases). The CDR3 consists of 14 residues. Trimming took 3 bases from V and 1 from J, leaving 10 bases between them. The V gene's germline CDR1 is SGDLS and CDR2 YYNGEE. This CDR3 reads CASSDGGTQETQYF. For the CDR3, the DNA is TGTGCCAGCAGCGACGGAGGCACCCAAGAGACCCAGTACTTC. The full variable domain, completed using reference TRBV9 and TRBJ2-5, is DSGVTQTPKHLITATGQRVTLRCSPRSGDLSVYWYQQSLDQGLQFLIQYYNGEERAKGNILERFSAQQFPDLHSELNLSSLELGDSALYFCASSDGGTQETQYFGPGTRLLVL.

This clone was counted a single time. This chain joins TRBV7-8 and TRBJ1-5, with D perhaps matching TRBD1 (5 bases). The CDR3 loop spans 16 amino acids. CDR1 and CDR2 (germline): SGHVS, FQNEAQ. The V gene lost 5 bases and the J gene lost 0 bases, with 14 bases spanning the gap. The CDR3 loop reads CASSGGTAFSNQPQHF. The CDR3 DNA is TGTGCCAGCAGCGGCGGGACGGCCTTTAGCAATCAGCCCCAGCATTTT.